What follows are 16 T cell receptor beta chains derived from one specimen sequenced in a study of naive and memory T cell subsets. An equimolar mix of two oligonucleotides served as the beta constant-region primer for TRBC1 and TRBC2. TCRdb redid the calling of the UMI-ligation and nested PCR reads with MiXCR, one entry per CDR3 protein. The table lists about 150,000 distinct CDR3 sequences, about 18% of them singletons. The sequenced sample was naive CD4+ T cells from blood. The receptors shown here come from a human donor in good health.

The rearrangement uses TRBV4-2 and TRBJ1-2; TRBD1 might be the D (5 bases). Germline CDR1 LGHNA, CDR2 YNFKEQ. V lost 0 bases to trimming and J lost 2 bases, with 10 bases between them. This CDR3 is 15 amino acids long. DNA of the CDR3: TGTGCCAGCAGCCAAGATCTGGCAGGGAACTATGGCTACACCTTC. Translated: CASSQDLAGNYGYTF.

V gene TRBV12-3 or TRBV12-4 combines with J gene TRBJ2-3; 10 bases match TRBD2. With 6 bases clipped from V and 4 bases from J, the junction kept 13 bases outside the gene matches. The CDR3 length is 17 residues. This CDR3 reads CASSFRALAGVPDTQYF. CDR3 coding DNA: TGTGCCAGCAGCTTTCGGGCGCTAGCGGGAGTTCCAGATACGCAGTATTTT.

This clonotype has just a few counts. The J gene is TRBJ2-2, the V gene TRBV12-3 or TRBV12-4; D unclear. CDR3 size: 12 residues. Between the trimmed V and J ends, which lost 3 bases and 3 bases, there was a span of 2 bases. CDR3 protein: CASSFYTGELFF. The CDR3 DNA reads TGTGCCAGCAGTTTTTACACCGGGGAGCTGTTTTTT.

This clonotype was seen more than once but under ten times. This chain links TRBV20-1 with TRBJ2-7, with 8 positions matching TRBD2. Unmatched junction bases numbered 4, after V lost 2 bases and J lost 4 bases. Germline values: CDR1 DFQATT, CDR2 SNEGSKA (reference sequence). The CDR3 spans 13 residues. The CDR3 protein is CSARRLAGYEQYF. The CDR3 DNA sequence: TGCAGTGCTAGACGCCTAGCGGGTTACGAGCAGTACTTC.

The rearrangement uses TRBV2 and TRBJ2-2, with 8 bases aligning to TRBD1. Germline CDR1 SNHLY, CDR2 FYNNEI. CDR3 length equals 14 residues. V was clipped by 7 bases and J by 5 bases; unmatched bases: 6. CDR3 sequence: CASTPQGDTGELFF. CDR3 coding DNA: TGTGCCAGCACCCCACAGGGGGATACCGGGGAGCTGTTTTTT.

The genes are TRBV10-3 and TRBJ2-7, with D unresolved. This CDR3 is built from 14 residues. V was shortened by 2 bases and J by 2 bases, with 10 bases between the two germline ends. Germline CDR1 is ENHRY and CDR2 is SYGVKD. This chain's CDR3 is CAISEDCRPYEQYF. As DNA, the CDR3 is TGTGCCATCAGTGAGGATTGCAGACCCTACGAGCAGTACTTC.

The CDR3 spells CAIRSGGSYNEQFF. For the CDR3, the DNA is TGTGCCATCAGGAGCGGAGGCTCCTACAATGAGCAGTTCTTC. The chain has TRBV10-3 and TRBJ2-1, with a possible D match to TRBD2 (5 bases). Germline V lookup: CDR1 ENHRY, CDR2 SYGVKD. The germline V and J ends were trimmed by 6 bases and 0 bases, with 9 bases remaining between them. The CDR3 loop spans 14 amino acids.

This clonotype was counted between two and nine times. The chain couples TRBV5-4 to TRBJ2-3; 9 bases fit TRBD1. Per the germline V gene, CDR1 is SGHNT and CDR2 is YYREEE (reference sequence). The V gene end was trimmed by 4 bases and the J gene end by 4 bases; junction bases not matched to a gene: 7. This CDR3 is built from 15 residues. CDR3 protein: CASSALQGAADTQYF. DNA of the CDR3: TGTGCCAGCAGCGCCCTACAGGGGGCTGCAGATACGCAGTATTTT.

CDR3 amino acids: CASSRTSGRSWDTQYF. CDR3 coding DNA: TGTGCCAGCAGCAGGACTAGCGGGAGGTCTTGGGATACGCAGTATTTT. The chain couples TRBV7-3 to TRBJ2-3, with 14 nucleotides matching TRBD2. CDR1 is SGHTA and CDR2 is FQGTGA in the germline V gene. V trimming: 5 bases; J trimming: 6 bases; junction bases outside the gene matches: 7. This CDR3 spans 16 amino acids. Looking up the rest from reference TRBV7-3 and TRBJ2-3 gives the full variable domain: GAGVSQTPSNKVTEKGKYVELRCDPISGHTALYWYRQSLGQGPEFLIYFQGTGAADDSGLPNDRFFAVRPEGSVSTLKIQRTERGDSAVYLCASSRTSGRSWDTQYFGPGTRLTVL.

The rearrangement uses TRBV28 and TRBJ2-1, with 7 bases matching TRBD1. CDR1 MDHEN and CDR2 SYDVKM come from the germline V gene. The CDR3 length is 15 residues. V gave up 7 bases and J gave up 1 base; unmatched junction bases: 7. The CDR3 spells CASTAAGGSYNEQFF. CDR3 bases: TGTGCCAGCACCGCGGCAGGGGGTTCCTACAATGAGCAGTTCTTC.

This clonotype appeared a few times. The chain links TRBV6-5 to TRBJ2-7, with 9 bases aligning to TRBD2. J lost 5 bases, V lost 3 bases, and 14 bases had no gene match. This CDR3 comprises 17 residues. Germline values: CDR1 MNHEY, CDR2 SVGAGI. The CDR3 here is CASSYSFPGTSFHEQYF. Written as DNA, the CDR3 is TGTGCCAGCAGTTATTCTTTCCCCGGGACTAGCTTCCACGAGCAGTACTTC.

At least ten counts were recorded for this clonotype. This sequence joins TRBV7-9 and TRBJ2-1; unclear D gene. The V end lost 1 base, the J end lost 9 bases, and 13 bases lay between the germline ends. In germline, CDR1 is SEHNR, CDR2 FQNEAQ (reference sequence). The CDR3 totals 14 residues. CDR3 bases: TGTGCCAGCAGCTTAGGAGGCCCAGTAGGTGAGCAGTTCTTC. Its translation: CASSLGGPVGEQFF.

This clonotype occurred a few times. At one end the junction does not follow the germline gene, possibly because of a read error. This chain connects TRBV28 to TRBJ1-4, with D perhaps matching TRBD1 (6 bases). The germline CDR1 and CDR2 sequences are MDHEN and SYDVKM. This CDR3 spans 16 amino acids. CDR3 in amino acids: CASGLPLGHFNEKLFF. The DNA of the CDR3 is TGTGCCAGCGGTTTACCATTGGGACACTTTAATGAAAAACTGTTTTTT.

This clonotype was seen only a few times. V gene TRBV7-2 combines with J gene TRBJ2-7; no clear D gene. The CDR3 sequence is 14 residues long. Germline lookup yields CDR1 SGHTA and CDR2 FQGNSA. With 5 bases removed from V and 6 bases from J, the gap between germline ends came to 17 bases. The CDR3 loop reads CASSPGFSFFEQYF. For the CDR3, the DNA is TGTGCCAGCAGCCCAGGTTTCAGTTTCTTCGAGCAGTACTTC.

This clonotype has only a few counts. The V and J genes are TRBV20-1 and TRBJ2-2; 8 bases match TRBD2. CDR3 length: 14 residues. J was trimmed by 4 bases and V by 2 bases; bases with no gene match: 3. Germline V gives CDR1 DFQATT, CDR2 SNEGSKA (reference sequence). CDR3 nucleotide sequence: TGCAGTGCTAGACTAGCGGGCGTCACCGGGGAGCTGTTTTTT. It translates to CSARLAGVTGELFF.

Worth noting for this clonotype: One junction end disagrees with the germline gene, perhaps due to a read error. V is TRBV14 and J is TRBJ2-5; D is undetermined. Germline V gene data show CDR1 as SGHDN and CDR2 as FVKESK. The CDR3 covers 13 residues. CDR3 nucleotide sequence: TGTGCCAGCACCCAATACCATCGAGAGACCCAGTACTTC. Its protein product is CASTQYHRETQYF.